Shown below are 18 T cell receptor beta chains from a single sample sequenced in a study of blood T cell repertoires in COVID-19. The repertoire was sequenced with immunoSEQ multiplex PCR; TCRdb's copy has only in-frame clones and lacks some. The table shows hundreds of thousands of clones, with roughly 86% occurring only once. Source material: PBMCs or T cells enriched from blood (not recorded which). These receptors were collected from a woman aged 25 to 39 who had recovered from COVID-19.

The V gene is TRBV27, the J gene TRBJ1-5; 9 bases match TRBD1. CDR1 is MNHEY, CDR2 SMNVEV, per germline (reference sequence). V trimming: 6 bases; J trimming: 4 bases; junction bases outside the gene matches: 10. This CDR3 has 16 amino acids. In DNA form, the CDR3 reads TGTGCCAGCAGAAAACTGCGGACAGGGGTTAATCAGCCCCAGCATTTT. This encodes CASRKLRTGVNQPQHF.

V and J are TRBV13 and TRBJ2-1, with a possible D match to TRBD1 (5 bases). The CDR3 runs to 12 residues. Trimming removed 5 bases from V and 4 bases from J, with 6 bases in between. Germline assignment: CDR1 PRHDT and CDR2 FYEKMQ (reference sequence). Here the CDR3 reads CASSDRYNEQFF. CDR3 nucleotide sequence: TGTGCCAGCAGCGACAGATACAATGAGCAGTTCTTC.

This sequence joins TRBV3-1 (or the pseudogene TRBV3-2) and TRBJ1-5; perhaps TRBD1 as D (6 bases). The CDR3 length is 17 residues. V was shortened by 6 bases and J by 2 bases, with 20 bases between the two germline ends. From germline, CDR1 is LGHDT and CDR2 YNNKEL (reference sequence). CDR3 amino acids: CASSPYQGRRGNQPQHF. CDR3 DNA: TGTGCCAGCAGTCCATATCAGGGGCGCAGGGGCAATCAGCCCCAGCATTTT.

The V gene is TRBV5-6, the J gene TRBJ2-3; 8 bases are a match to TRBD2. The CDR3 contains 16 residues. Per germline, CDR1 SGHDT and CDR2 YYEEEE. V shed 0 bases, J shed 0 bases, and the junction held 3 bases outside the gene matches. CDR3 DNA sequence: TGTGCCAGCAGCTTGGGGACTAGCCCTAGCACAGATACGCAGTATTTT. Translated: CASSLGTSPSTDTQYF.

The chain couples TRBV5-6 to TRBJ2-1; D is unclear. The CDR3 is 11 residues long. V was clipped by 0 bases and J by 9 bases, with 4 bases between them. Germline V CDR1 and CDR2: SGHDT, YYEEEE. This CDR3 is CASSLVREQFF. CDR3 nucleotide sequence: TGTGCCAGCAGCTTGGTTCGTGAGCAGTTCTTC.

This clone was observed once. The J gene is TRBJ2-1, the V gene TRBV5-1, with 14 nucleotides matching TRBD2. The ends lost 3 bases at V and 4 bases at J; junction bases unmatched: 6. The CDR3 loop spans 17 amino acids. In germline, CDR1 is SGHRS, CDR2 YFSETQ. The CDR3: CASSSGLAGGQYNEQFF. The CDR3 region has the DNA TGCGCCAGCAGCTCAGGACTAGCGGGAGGCCAATACAATGAGCAGTTCTTC.

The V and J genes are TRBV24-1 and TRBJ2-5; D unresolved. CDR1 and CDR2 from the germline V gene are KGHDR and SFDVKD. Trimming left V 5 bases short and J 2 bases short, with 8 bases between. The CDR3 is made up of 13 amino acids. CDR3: CATSASFQETQYF. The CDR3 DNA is TGTGCCACCAGTGCGTCCTTTCAAGAGACCCAGTACTTC.

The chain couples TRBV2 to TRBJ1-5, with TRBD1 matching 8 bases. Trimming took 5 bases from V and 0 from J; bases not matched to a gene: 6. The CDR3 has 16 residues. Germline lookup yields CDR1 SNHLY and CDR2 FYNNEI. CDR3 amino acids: CASSTQGASSNQPQHF. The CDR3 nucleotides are TGTGCCAGCAGTACCCAGGGGGCGAGTAGCAATCAGCCCCAGCATTTT.

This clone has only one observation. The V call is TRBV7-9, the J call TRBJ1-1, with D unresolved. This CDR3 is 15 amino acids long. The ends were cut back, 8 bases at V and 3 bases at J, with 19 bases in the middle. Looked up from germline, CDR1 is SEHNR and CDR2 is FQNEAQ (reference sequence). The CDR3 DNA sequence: TGTGCCAGCGCCCCCCCAGCGGGTGGTTACACTGAAGCTTTCTTT. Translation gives CASAPPAGGYTEAFF. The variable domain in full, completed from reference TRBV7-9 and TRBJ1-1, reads DTGVSQNPRHKITKRGQNVTFRCDPISEHNRLYWYRQTLGQGPEFLTYFQNEAQLEKSRLLSDRFSAERPKGSFSTLEIQRTEQGDSAMYLCASAPPAGGYTEAFFGQGTRLTVV.

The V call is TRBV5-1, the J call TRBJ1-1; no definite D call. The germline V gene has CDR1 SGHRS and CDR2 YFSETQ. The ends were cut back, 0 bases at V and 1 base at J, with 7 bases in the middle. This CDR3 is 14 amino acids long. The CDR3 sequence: CASSLGRGNTEAFF. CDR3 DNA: TGCGCCAGCAGCTTGGGACGGGGGAACACTGAAGCTTTCTTT.

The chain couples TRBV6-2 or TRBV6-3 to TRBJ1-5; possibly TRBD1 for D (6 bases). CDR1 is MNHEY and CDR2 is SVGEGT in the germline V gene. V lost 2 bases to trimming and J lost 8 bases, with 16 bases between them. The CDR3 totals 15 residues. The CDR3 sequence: CASSYLFNRDEPQHF. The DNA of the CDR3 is TGTGCCAGCAGTTACCTGTTTAACAGGGATGAGCCCCAGCATTTT.

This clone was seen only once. The CDR3 sequence: CASSFRDRSTDTQYF. CDR3 in DNA: TGTGCCAGCAGCTTCCGGGACAGGTCCACAGATACGCAGTATTTT. J is TRBJ2-3 and V is TRBV7-3; 8 bases map to TRBD1. Germline V gene sequence: CDR1 SGHTA, CDR2 FQGTGA. This CDR3 has 15 residues. V lost 3 bases to trimming and J lost 2 bases; unmatched junction nucleotides: 4.

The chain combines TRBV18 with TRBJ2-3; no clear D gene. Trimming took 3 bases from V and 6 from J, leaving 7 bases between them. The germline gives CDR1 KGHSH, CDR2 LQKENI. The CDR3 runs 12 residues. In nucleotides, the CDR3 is TGTGCCAGCTCACCCGTTGTGGATACGCAGTATTTT. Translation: CASSPVVDTQYF.

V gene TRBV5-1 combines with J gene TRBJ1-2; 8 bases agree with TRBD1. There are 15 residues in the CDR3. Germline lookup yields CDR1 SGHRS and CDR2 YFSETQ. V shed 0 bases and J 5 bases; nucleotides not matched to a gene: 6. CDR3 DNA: TGCGCCAGCAGCTTGGCCAGGGGACAGGATTATGGCTACACCTTC. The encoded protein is CASSLARGQDYGYTF.

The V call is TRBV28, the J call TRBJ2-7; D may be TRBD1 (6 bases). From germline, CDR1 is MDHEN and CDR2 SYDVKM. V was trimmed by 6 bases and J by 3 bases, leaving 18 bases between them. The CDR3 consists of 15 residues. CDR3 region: CASRPQGSGLYEQYF. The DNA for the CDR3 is TGTGCCAGCAGACCTCAGGGGTCAGGCCTCTACGAGCAGTACTTC.

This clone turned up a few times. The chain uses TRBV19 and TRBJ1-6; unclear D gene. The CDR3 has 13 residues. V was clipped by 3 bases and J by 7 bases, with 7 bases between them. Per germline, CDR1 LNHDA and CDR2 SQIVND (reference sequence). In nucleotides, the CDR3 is TGTGCCAGTAGTATGGCACAGAATTCACCCCTCCACTTT. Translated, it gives CASSMAQNSPLHF.

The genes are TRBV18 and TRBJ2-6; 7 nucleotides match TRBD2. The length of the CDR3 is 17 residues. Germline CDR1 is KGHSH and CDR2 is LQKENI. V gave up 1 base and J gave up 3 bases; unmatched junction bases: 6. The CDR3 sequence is CASSPLRGEHGANVLTF. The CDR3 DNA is TGTGCCAGCTCACCACTCCGGGGGGAACATGGGGCCAACGTCCTGACTTTC.

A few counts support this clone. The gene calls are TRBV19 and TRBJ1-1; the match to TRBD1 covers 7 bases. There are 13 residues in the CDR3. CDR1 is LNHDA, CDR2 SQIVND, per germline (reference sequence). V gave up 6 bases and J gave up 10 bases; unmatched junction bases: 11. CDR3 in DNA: TGTGCCAGTAGCCAAATGGGGGACAGTAGAGCTTTCTTT. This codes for CASSQMGDSRAFF.